This T cell receptor beta chain was found in a study of blood T cell repertoires in COVID-19. Trimming removed 2 bases at V and 6 bases at J, with 11 bases between. There are 14 residues in the CDR3. Germline CDR1 SGHTA, CDR2 FQGNSA. As handled by the study authors: Nucleated cell number was recorded as an estimate derived from reference gene primer amplification. Clones were read by immunoSEQ multiplex PCR, and TCRdb kept only the in-frame ones, dropping some. The V and J calls and clone size were taken over from that table, and D and trimming were inferred from the DNA. The table has approximately 270,000 clones, around 85% seen once.

The chain links TRBV7-2 to TRBJ1-5; D is ambiguous. Material for sequencing was peripheral blood. The receptor was isolated from a human donor with COVID-19, enrolled during active disease. The donor label of this sample is uncertain. The CDR3 DNA reads TGTGCCAGCAGCTTACATCGGGATAGTCAGCCCCAGCATTTT. Translation: CASSLHRDSQPQHF.